Reported below is one T cell receptor (beta chain). This clone's antigen is unknown. One base away there is no much larger clone; base qualities are not given. V is cut by 4 bases and J by 1 base, and the space between the germline ends is 14 bases. From the cysteine up to the phenylalanine, the CDR3 has a length of 15 residues. The CDR3 DNA has 45 bases and is translated from base 1. Based on the germline V gene, the CDR1 and CDR2 sequences are SGHVS and FQNEAQ. The sample's time point label is to be understood as: baseline before first vaccination. The vaccinee samples were drawn from two UK trials, COV001 and COV002, one of which was a single-blind randomized controlled phase 2/3 trial testing AZD1222 (ChAdOx1 nCoV-19) in healthy adults. For TCRbeta chain sequencing, PBMC samples from trial participants were taken at day 0 and at day 28 after the second dose. The CDR3 regions of human TCRbeta chains were analyzed by immunosequencing. The paper's data handling went like this. TCRs in the repertoires were compared against a reference library of SARS-CoV-2-specific TCRs that had been generated with the MIRA antigen-specificity platform. Breadth was defined as the fraction of unique TCRs that were SARS-CoV-2-associated. Depth was defined as the fraction of total T cells that were SARS-CoV-2-associated. Each spike-specific TCR was assigned to its reactive spike region and to a CD4 or CD8 class using the MIRA data. Log10-transformed breadth and depth values were compared by one-way ANOVA with Sidak's multiple comparisons tests. What TCRdb holds here is the immuneACCESS table cut down to in-frame rearrangements. Part of the clones is not present; checked against another copy, under half of the missing clones reflect an unresolved V gene, and the others are unexplained. D and trimming were read from the DNA, whereas the V and J calls and clone size are those reported in that table. The sample has about 140,000 clones on record, 70% to 90% of them singletons. Around 3% of the sample belongs to the ten largest clones.

This sample stems from a study of T cell responses to AZD1222 COVID-19 vaccine (dated by TCRdb to the early 2020s). Regarding the study in general: AZD1222 recipients given second doses at about 4 weeks or at about 12 weeks were pooled, since spike-specific TCR depth and breadth were not found to differ between the two schedules. TCR sequencing was performed for 230 to 250 trial participants, of whom approximately 200 were given two doses of AZD1222 and approximately 25 were given two doses of MenACWY control vaccine. Trial participants were enrolled into age subgroups of 18-55, 56-69 and 70-plus years, which contained around 150, 29 and 61 TCR-sequenced participants, respectively.

Broader findings and caveats from the paper: Reportedly, close to half of the unique spike-specific TCRs recognized epitopes lying outside the regions that are mutated in the B.1.351 and B.1.1.7 variants. No day 14 peak-response samples were available, so repertoires were characterized only after the peak T cell response. Conclusions about previously exposed vaccinees were limited because only 6 or 7 AZD1222 recipients were SARS-CoV-2 seropositive at baseline. In the small 56-69-year group, the increase in depth fell short of significance, most likely because of low power. Spike-specific TCR breadth and depth rose significantly after two AZD1222 doses compared with day 0 and with MenACWY recipients. Most participants were white British and females outnumbered males, and the authors suggested that clonal diversity may have been underestimated. The vaccine-associated CD4 TCRs covered the entire spike protein, and the dominant responses fell in regions 160-218 and 743-854.

Here the chain combines TRBV7-8 and TRBJ2-7; TRBD1 is possibly the D segment (6 matching bases). This TCR derives from an adult in good health. The sample consisted of peripheral blood, taken on day 0 of AZD1222 vaccination. The sequence in DNA is TGTGCCAGCAGCTCGGGGTTTCAGGGGTCCTACGAGCAGTACTTC. This codes for CASSSGFQGSYEQYF. Full variable domain (CDR3 extended with the reference TRBV7-8 and TRBJ2-7 proteins): GAGVSQSPRYKVAKRGQDVALRCDPISGHVSLFWYQQALGQGPEFLTYFQNEAQLDKSGLPSDRFFAERPEGSVSTLKIQRTQQEDSAVYLCASSSGFQGSYEQYFGPGTRLTVT.